Listed here is a single T cell receptor (beta chain). Its antigen remains undetermined. No base-level quality is on record; no much larger clone is a single base apart. The CDR3 has 11 amino acids, counting the end cysteine and phenylalanine. Left in the record is the CDR3 DNA by itself, 33 bases read in frame from the first base. CDR1 DFQATT and CDR2 SNEGSKA were looked up in the germline V gene (reference sequence). The germline ends are 9 bases apart after V is trimmed by 7 bases and J by 5 bases. Blood samples were collected up to 4 times in the first month after transplant and then at least monthly when available. These data are taken from a study of graft-versus-host responses after intestinal transplantation (dated by TCRdb to about 2021). Study-wide context: Recipients received multivisceral, liver-intestinal, or isolated intestinal transplants. Anti-thymocyte globulin induction was given to all recipients, followed by maintenance tacrolimus and steroids for approximately three years. The cohort enrolled some 23 intestinal transplant recipients, one of whom was a retransplant, and a few patients without pretransplant specimens were excluded. After intestinal transplantation, graft-versus-host and host-versus-graft alloreactive T cell clones in the graft, circulation and bone marrow were tracked using bulk TCR-beta CDR3 sequencing. A peak of at least 4% donor T cells among recipient peripheral blood mononuclear cells was the definition used for donor T cell macrochimerism. To identify alloreactive clones, pre-transplant mixed lymphocyte reaction products were sequenced and then compared with unstimulated pre-transplant donor and recipient T cells. Rather than going through the commercial service, samples from three later patients were sequenced in-house on an Illumina MiSeq and processed with MiXCR. Overall results and qualifications from the work: GvH clones were found in recipient bone marrow, and some of the GvH clones appeared earlier in ileal mucosa or blood, which is consistent with an intestinal mucosal origin. In the allografts of patients with donor T cell macrochimerism, GvH to HvG T cell clonal ratios were high. Early after transplant, declines in HvG clones were associated with peak levels of circulating GvH clones. The conclusions were limited by the relatively low number and heterogeneity of the intestinal transplant patients.

The receptor library was made with the immunoSEQ multiplex PCR assay. High-throughput TCR-beta CDR3 sequencing of genomic DNA from most patients was performed by Adaptive Biotechnologies. The original methods were these. TCR sequencing data were retrieved from Adaptive's ImmunoSEQ software for roughly 17 patients, whereas a few other patients were processed with MiXCR and VDJtools. CDR3 nucleotide sequences shared by donor and recipient were removed because the origin of these sequences could not be assigned. At least 2-fold expansion over unstimulated cells and a minimum CFSE-low frequency of 0.002% (template counts) or 0.001% (read counts) were required for clones to be classified as alloreactive. Mappable clones were those detected in sequenced pre-transplant spleen, lymph node, or MLR CFSE-low populations of the donor or recipient. Cumulative frequency of alloreactive clones was calculated as a percentage of all sequences weighted by copy number. Sourced from immuneACCESS, this table was stored by TCRdb with only in-frame sequences that have V and J called. A share of the clones is absent; for the studies checked, an unresolved V gene accounts for under half, and the remainder has no known explanation. That table furnishes V, J and clone size, whereas the DNA furnished D and trimming. This sample gives approximately 12,000 clones in total; more than 70% of them show up just once. About 50% of the sample goes to the ten largest clones.

This receptor was taken from a human patient who received an intestinal transplant, so some T cells may come from the graft donor. This chain is built from TRBV20-1 and TRBJ2-1, with TRBD2 perhaps the D gene, on 5 matching bases. Source: PBMCs, taken about 130 days after transplant. The CDR3 sequence is CSVWTHNEQFF. Read as DNA, the sequence is TGCAGTGTTTGGACTCACAATGAGCAGTTCTTC.